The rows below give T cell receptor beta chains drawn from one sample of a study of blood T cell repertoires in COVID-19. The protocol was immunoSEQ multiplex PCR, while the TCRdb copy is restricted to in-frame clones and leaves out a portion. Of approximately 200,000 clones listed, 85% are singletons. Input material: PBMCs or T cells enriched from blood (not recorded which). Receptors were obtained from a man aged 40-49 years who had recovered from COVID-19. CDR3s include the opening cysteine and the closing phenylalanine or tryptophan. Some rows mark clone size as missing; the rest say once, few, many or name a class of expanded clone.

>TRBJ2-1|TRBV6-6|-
CASTGTGALNEQFF
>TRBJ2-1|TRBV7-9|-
CASRLRDNEQFF
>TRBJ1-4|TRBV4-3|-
CASSQDLGSPTNEKLFF
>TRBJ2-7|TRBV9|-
CASSLGTGGYEQYF
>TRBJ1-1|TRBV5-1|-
CASSLETVPEAFF
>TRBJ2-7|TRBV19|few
CASSPGGTSDLAF
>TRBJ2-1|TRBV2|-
CASSEEQGEGIGQFF
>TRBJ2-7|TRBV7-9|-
CASSRGQGSGQYF
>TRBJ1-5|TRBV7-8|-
CASSLALGQINQPQHF
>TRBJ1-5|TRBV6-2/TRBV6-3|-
CASSQNNQPQHF
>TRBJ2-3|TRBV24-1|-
CATSGSLAGGDTQYF
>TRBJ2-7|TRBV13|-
CASSPGRNLDEQYF
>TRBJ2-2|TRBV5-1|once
CASSPVGQESGELFF
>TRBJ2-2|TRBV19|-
CASMGQGGTGELFF
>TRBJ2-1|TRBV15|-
CATSREGIGRRRNEQFF
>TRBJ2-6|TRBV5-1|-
CASSQIAQGLSGANVLTF
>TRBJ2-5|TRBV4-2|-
CASSQEFIEGFGKETQYF
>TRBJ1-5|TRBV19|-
CASSIVSGTAQPQHF
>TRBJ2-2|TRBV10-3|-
CAISEETITGELFF
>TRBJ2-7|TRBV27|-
CASRASGRGYEQYF
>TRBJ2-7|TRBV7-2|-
CASSLERGTYEQYF
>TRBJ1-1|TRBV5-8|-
CASSLGQGYTEAFF
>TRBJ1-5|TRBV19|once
CASDEGYSNQPQHF
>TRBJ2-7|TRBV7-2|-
CASSSRTRSYEQYF
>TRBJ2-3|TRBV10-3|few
CAITSGRRTDTQYF
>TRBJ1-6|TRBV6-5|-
CASTDSFSPLHF
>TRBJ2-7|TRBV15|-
CATSDGWGDEQYF
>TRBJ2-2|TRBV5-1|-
CASSLSPSRAGGNTGELFF
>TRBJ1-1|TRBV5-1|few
CASSLAITGTPFF
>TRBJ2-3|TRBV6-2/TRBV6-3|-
CASSGRTTDTQYF
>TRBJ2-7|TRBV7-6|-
CASSSQGDEQYF
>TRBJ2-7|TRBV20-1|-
CSARWGDEQYF
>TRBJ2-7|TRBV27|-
CASSKGLANYEQYF
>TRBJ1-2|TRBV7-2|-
CASSLVDTGFYTF
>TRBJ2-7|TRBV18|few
CASSWTSSSYEQYF
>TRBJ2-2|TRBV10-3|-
CAISERTGGTGELFF
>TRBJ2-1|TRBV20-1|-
CSASKTSGNEQFF
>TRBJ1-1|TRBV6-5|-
CASCQGSTFSAEAFF
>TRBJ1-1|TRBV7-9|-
CASSRAGTGGYTEAFF
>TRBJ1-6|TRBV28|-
CASRGRVSLHF
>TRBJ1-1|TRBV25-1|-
CASSDPGVTEAFF
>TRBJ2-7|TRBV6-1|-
CASSEVGTGHEQYF
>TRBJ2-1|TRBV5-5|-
CASSPGSPSVDEQFF
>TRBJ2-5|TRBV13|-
CASSLRLAGPETQYF
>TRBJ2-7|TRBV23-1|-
CASSQSAVLSSYEQYF
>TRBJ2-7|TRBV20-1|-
CSASPVVGRDYEQYF
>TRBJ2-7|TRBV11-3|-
CASSLGQGTTSPYEQYF
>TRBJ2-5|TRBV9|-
CASSLRLAETQYF
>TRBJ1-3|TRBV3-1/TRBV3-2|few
CASSAEENSGNTIYF
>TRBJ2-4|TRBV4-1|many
CASSQVLGVAGGPVYF
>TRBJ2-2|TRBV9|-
CASSDELAGHTGELFF
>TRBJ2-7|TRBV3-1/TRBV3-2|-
CASSQDPGQFYEQYF